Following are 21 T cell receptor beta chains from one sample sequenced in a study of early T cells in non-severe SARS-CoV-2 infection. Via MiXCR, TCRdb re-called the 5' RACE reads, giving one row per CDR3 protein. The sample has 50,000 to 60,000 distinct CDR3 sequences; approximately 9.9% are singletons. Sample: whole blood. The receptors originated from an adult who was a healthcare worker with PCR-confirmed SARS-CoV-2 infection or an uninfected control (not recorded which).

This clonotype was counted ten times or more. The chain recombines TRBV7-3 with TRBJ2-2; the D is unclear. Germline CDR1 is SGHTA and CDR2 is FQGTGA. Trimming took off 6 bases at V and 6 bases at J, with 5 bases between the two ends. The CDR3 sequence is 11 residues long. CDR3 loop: CASRGAGELFF. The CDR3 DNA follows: TGTGCCAGCAGGGGCGCCGGGGAGCTGTTTTTT.

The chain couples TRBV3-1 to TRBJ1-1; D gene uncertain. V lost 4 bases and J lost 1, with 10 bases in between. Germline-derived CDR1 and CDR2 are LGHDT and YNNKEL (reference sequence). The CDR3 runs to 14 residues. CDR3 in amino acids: CASSPYLGNTEAFF. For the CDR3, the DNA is TGTGCCAGCAGCCCTTACCTGGGGAACACTGAAGCTTTCTTT.

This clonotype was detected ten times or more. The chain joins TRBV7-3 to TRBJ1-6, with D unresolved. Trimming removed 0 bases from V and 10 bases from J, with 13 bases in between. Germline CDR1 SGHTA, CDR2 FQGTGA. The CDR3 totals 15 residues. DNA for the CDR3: TGTGCCAGCAGCTTAACGTCGGGGATAGGATCACCCCTCCACTTT. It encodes CASSLTSGIGSPLHF. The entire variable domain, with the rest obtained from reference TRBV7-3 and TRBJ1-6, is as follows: GAGVSQTPSNKVTEKGKYVELRCDPISGHTALYWYRQSLGQGPEFLIYFQGTGAADDSGLPNDRFFAVRPEGSVSTLKIQRTERGDSAVYLCASSLTSGIGSPLHFGNGTRLTVT.

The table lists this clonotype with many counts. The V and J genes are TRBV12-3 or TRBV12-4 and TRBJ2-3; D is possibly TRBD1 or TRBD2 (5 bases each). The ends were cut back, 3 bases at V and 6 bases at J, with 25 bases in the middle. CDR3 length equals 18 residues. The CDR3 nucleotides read TGTGCCAGCAGTTTTCGGAGCCGGGACGGCCACGGGATTGATACGCAGTATTTT. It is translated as CASSFRSRDGHGIDTQYF.

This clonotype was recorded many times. The CDR3 coding sequence is TGTGCCACCCAGAAACAGGGGTCCGGGGAGCTGTTTTTT. Translating it yields CATQKQGSGELFF. This chain uses TRBV24-1 with TRBJ2-2, with 7 bases fitting TRBD1. V lost 9 bases, J lost 6 bases, and 6 bases stayed unmatched. Germline V gives CDR1 KGHDR, CDR2 SFDVKD. The CDR3 runs to 13 residues.

For the CDR3, the DNA is TGTGCCAGCAGTGAATTTGGGCGGGGGACCCAAGAGACCCAGTACTTC. It is translated as CASSEFGRGTQETQYF. The chain links TRBV2 to TRBJ2-5; 7 bases fit TRBD2. The V and J ends lost 2 bases and 1 base, in that order; junction bases with no gene match: 7. The CDR3 covers 16 residues. Germline values: CDR1 SNHLY, CDR2 FYNNEI.

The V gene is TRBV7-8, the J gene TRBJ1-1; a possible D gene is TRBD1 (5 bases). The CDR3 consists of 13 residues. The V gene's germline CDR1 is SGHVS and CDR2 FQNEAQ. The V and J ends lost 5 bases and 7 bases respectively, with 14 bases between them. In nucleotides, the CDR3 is TGTGCCAGCAGCCCTACCGGGACCCTTGAAGCTTTCTTT. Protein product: CASSPTGTLEAFF.

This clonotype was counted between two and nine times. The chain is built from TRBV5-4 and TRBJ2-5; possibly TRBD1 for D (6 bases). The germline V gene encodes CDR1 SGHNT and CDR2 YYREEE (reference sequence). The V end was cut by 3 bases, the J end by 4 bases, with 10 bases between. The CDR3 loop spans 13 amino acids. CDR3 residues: CASSSGQLETQYF. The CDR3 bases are TGTGCCAGCAGCTCGGGACAACTAGAGACCCAGTACTTC.

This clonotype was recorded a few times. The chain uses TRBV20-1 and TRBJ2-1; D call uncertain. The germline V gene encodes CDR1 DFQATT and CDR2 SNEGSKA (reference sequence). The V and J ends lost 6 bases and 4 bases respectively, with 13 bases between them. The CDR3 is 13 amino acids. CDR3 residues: CSAVRLGYNEQFF. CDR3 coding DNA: TGCAGTGCCGTTAGGCTGGGGTACAATGAGCAGTTCTTC.

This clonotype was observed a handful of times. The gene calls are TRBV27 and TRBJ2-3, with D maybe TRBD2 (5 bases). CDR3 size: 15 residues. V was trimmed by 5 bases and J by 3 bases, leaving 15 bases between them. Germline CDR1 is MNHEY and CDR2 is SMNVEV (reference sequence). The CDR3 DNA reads TGTGCCAGCAGTCGCCGGACTCGCGGAACAGATACGCAGTATTTT. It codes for CASSRRTRGTDTQYF.

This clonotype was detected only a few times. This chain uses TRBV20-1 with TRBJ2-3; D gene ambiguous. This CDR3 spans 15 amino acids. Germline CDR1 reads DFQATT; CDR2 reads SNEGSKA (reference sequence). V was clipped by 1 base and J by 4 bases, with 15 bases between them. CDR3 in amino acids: CSARAPRGSPDTQYF. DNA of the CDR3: TGCAGTGCTAGAGCCCCCCGTGGTAGCCCAGATACGCAGTATTTT.

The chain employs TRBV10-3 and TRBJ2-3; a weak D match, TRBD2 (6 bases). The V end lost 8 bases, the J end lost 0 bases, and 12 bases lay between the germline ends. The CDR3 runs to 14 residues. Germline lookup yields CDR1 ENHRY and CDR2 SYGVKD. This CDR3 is CAIARGISTDTQYF. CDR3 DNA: TGTGCCATCGCCCGGGGGATCAGCACAGATACGCAGTATTTT.

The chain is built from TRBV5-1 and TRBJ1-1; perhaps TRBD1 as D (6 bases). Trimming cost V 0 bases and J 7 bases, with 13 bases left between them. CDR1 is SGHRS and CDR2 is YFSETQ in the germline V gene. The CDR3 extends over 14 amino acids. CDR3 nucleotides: TGCGCCAGCAGCTTGGAGGGACAAGGTCTTGAAGCTTTCTTT. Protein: CASSLEGQGLEAFF.

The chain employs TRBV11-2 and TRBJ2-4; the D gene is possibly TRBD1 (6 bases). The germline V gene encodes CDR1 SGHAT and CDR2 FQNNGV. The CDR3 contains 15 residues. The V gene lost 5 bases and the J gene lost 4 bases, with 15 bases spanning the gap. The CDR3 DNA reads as TGTGCCAGCAGCCACCGGCTCAGGGGAAAAAACATTCAGTACTTC. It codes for CASSHRLRGKNIQYF. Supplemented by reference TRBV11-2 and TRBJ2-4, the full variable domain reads EAGVAQSPRYKIIEKRQSVAFWCNPISGHATLYWYQQILGQGPKLLIQFQNNGVVDDSQLPKDRFSAERLKGVDSTLKIQPAKLEDSAVYLCASSHRLRGKNIQYFGAGTRLSVL.

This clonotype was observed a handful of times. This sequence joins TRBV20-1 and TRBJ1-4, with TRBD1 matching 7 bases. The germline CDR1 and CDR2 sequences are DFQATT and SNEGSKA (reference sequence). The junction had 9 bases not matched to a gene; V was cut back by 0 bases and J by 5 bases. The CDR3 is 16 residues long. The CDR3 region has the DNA TGCAGTGCTAGAGAGCCAGGGGGGGGCCCGAATGAAAAACTGTTTTTT. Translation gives CSAREPGGGPNEKLFF.

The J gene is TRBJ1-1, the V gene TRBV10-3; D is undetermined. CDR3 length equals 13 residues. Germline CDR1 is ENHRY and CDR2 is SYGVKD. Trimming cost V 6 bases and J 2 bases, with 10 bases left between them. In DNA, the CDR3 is TGTGCCATCAGGATTGGGCTAAACACTGAAGCTTTCTTT. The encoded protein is CAIRIGLNTEAFF.

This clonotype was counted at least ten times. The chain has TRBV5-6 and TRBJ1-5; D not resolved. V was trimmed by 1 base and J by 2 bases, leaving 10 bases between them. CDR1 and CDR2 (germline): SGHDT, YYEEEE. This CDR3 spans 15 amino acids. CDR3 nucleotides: TGTGCCAGCAGCTTGAAGGGCTCGGGCAATCAGCCCCAGCATTTT. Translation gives CASSLKGSGNQPQHF. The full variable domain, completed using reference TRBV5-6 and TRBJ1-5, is DAGVTQSPTHLIKTRGQQVTLRCSPKSGHDTVSWYQQALGQGPQFIFQYYEEEERQRGNFPDRFSGHQFPNYSSELNVNALLLGDSALYLCASSLKGSGNQPQHFGDGTRLSIL.

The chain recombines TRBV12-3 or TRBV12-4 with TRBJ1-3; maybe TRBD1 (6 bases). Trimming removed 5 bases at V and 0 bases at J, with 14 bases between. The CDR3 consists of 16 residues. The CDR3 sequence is CASSQRQAISGNTIYF. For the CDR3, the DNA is TGTGCCAGCAGTCAACGACAGGCCATCTCTGGAAACACCATATATTTT.

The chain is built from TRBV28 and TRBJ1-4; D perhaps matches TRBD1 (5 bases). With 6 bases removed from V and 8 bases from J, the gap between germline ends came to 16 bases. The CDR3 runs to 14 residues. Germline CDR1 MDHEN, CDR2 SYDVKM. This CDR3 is CASSLGERHEKLFF. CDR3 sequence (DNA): TGTGCCAGCAGCCTGGGGGAGAGGCACGAAAAACTGTTTTTT. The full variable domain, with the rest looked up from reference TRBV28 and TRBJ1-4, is DVKVTQSSRYLVKRTGEKVFLECVQDMDHENMFWYRQDPGLGLRLIYFSYDVKMKEKGDIPEGYSVSREKKERFSLILESASTNQTSMYLCASSLGERHEKLFFGSGTQLSVL.

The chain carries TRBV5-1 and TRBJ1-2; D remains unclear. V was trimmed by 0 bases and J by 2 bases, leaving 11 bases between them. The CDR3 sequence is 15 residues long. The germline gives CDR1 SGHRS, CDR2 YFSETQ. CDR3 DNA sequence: TGCGCCAGCAGCTTGGGACACCTGGAAAACTATGGCTACACCTTC. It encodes CASSLGHLENYGYTF. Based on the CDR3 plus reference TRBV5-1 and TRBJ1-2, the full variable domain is KAGVTQTPRYLIKTRGQQVTLSCSPISGHRSVSWYQQTPGQGLQFLFEYFSETQRNKGNFPGRFSGRQFSNSRSEMNVSTLELGDSALYLCASSLGHLENYGYTFGSGTRLTVV.

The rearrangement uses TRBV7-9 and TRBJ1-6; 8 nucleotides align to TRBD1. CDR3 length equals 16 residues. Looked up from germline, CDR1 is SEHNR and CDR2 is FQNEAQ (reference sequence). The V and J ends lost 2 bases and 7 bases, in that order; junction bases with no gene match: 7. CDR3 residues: CASSLQGQAPNSPLHF. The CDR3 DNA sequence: TGTGCCAGCAGCTTACAGGGACAGGCCCCCAATTCACCCCTCCACTTT.